This T cell receptor (beta chain) is from a study of T cell responses to AZD1222 COVID-19 vaccine (dated by TCRdb to about 2021). Turning to the overall study: Because spike-specific TCR depth and breadth did not differ between the two schedules, AZD1222 recipients who got a second dose at roughly 4 weeks were pooled with those who got a second dose at roughly 12 weeks. A total of over 230 trial participants underwent TCR sequencing, of whom around 200 received two doses of AZD1222 and about 25 received two doses of the MenACWY control vaccine. Trial participants were enrolled by age into subgroups of 18-55, 56-69 and 70-plus years, and around 150, 28 and 57 TCR-sequenced participants, respectively, were included in these subgroups. The paper as a whole reports these results and caveats: The 56-69-year group was small, and its depth increase did not reach significance, likely because of low power. Reportedly, almost half of the unique spike-specific TCRs recognized epitopes lying outside the regions that are mutated in the B.1.351 and B.1.1.7 variants. Participants were mostly white British, with more females than males. The authors suggested clonal diversity may have been underestimated. No day 14 peak-response samples were available, so repertoires were characterized only after the peak T cell response. A significant rise in spike-specific TCR breadth and depth was observed after two AZD1222 doses relative to day 0 and relative to MenACWY recipients. Conclusions about previously exposed vaccinees are limited, since just 5 or 6 AZD1222 recipients were seropositive for SARS-CoV-2 at baseline. The whole spike protein was spanned by vaccine-associated CD4 TCRs, and dominant responses were seen in regions 160-218 and 743-854.

A note on this clone: Its target antigen remains unknown. It has no much larger one-base neighbor in the sample; base qualities were not kept.

The germline V gene gives CDR1 as KGHSH and CDR2 as LQKENI. The CDR3 contains 16 residues, cysteine and phenylalanine counted. Only the CDR3 DNA stays, 48 bases, in frame from base 1. The V end loses 6 bases and the J end loses 3 bases, and a stretch of 18 bases separates them. The CDR3 regions of human TCRbeta chains were analyzed by immunosequencing. The authors' analysis ran thus. Repertoire TCRs were checked for matches against a reference library of SARS-CoV-2-specific TCRs that had been generated using the MIRA antigen-specificity platform. Breadth meant the fraction of unique TCRs that were SARS-CoV-2-associated, whereas depth meant the fraction of total T cells that were SARS-CoV-2-associated. Using the MIRA data, each spike-specific TCR was mapped to the spike region that the TCR reacts to and placed in a CD4 or CD8 class. Log10-transformed breadth and depth values were compared by one-way ANOVA with Sidak's multiple comparisons tests. Imported from immuneACCESS, the table was reduced by TCRdb to in-frame sequences with V and J called. These copies leave out some clones; in studies compared against another copy, an unresolved V gene accounts for under half, and the cause of the remainder is not known. From that table come the V and J calls and clone size; the DNA was used to work out D and trimming. For this sample there are more than 140,000 clones; about 91% appear just once. The leading ten clones occupy under 2.5% of the sample.

The sample's time point, from its label and the paper: baseline before first vaccination. Samples from vaccinated people were obtained from the UK trials COV001 and COV002, which included a single-blind randomized controlled phase 2/3 trial of AZD1222 (ChAdOx1 nCoV-19) in healthy adults. For TCRbeta chain sequencing, PBMC samples from trial participants were taken at day 0 and at day 28 after the second dose. Sequenced here: peripheral blood, sampled on day 0 of AZD1222 vaccination. The rearranged chain carries TRBV18 and TRBJ2-1; the D segment could be TRBD1, given 6 matching bases. This receptor was obtained from an adult in good health. The nucleotide sequence reads as follows: TGTGCCAGCTCTCGACGGCAGGGGAAGAGCTACAATGAGCAGTTCTTC. Its translation reads: CASSRRQGKSYNEQFF.